This TCR beta chain stems from a study of CD8+ T cells in alopecia areata. General study findings and limits: TCRs were shared less clearly across patients than in mice, possibly for HLA-related reasons. The study found higher clonality in lesional than normal scalp, especially in alopecia totalis/universalis. Tissue-resident alphabeta T cells belonging to normal skin likewise get sequenced within scalp specimens.

Researchers gathered lesional scalp punch biopsies and peripheral blood from patients with alopecia areata. A remark on this clone: Its specificity is unknown.

The CDR3 contains 13 residues. Trimming removed 3 bases from V and 2 bases from J, with 8 bases in between. Germline loops: CDR1 GTSNPN, CDR2 SVGIG (reference sequence). The authors extracted RNA and reverse transcribed it into cDNA as the sequencing template. TCRdb's copy holds only in-frame clones and misses some; the assay was immunoSEQ multiplex PCR. The profile covers approximately 89,000 clones, with less than 50% appearing a single time and 0.79% taken by the ten largest. The chain joins TRBV30 to TRBJ2-1; the D gene is possibly TRBD2 (5 bases). The specimen sequenced was CD4+ T cells sorted from blood. The TCR was taken from a human donor with alopecia areata. In DNA, the CDR3 is TGTGCCTGGAGCAAGACTACCTACAATGAGCAGTTCTTC. Its protein product is CAWSKTTYNEQFF.